This T cell receptor (beta chain) was recorded in a study of blood T cell repertoires in COVID-19. Study as a whole: The study drew acute and convalescent COVID-19 samples from the United States, Italy and Spain.

Seattle researchers signed up patients amid active infection and tracked them longitudinally. This table comes from immunoSEQ multiplex PCR, and its TCRdb copy is limited to in-frame clones, with some not included. Found here are tens of thousands of clones, 84% of them singletons; the top ten hold approximately 12%. The clonotype originates from a man aged 45 to 65 with COVID-19, enrolled during active disease. Sequenced: peripheral blood.

The CDR3 DNA is TGTGCCAGCAGGATAGGGGGCGATAATTCACCCCTCCACTTT. Protein: CASRIGGDNSPLHF. The chain carries TRBV6-5 and TRBJ1-6; TRBD1 matches at 7 bases. The CDR3 consists of 14 residues. From germline, CDR1 is MNHEY and CDR2 SVGAGI. The J segment lost 5 bases and the V segment lost 6 bases, leaving 4 bases of the junction unmatched.